The rows below give T cell receptor beta chains drawn from one sample of a study of blood T cell repertoires in COVID-19. Clones were read by immunoSEQ multiplex PCR, and TCRdb kept only the in-frame ones, dropping some. The sample includes some 150,000 clones, roughly four fifths seen only once; the top ten take under 3%. Sequencing was carried out using peripheral blood. These receptors were taken from a human donor with acute or convalescent COVID-19. The donor label of this sample is uncertain. Both conserved end residues are part of each CDR3. Fields, in order: V gene, CDR3 protein.

>TRBV12-3/TRBV12-4
CASSLSVETQYF
>TRBV9
CASSPRGDTTDTQYF
>TRBV2
CASNRVPDTEAFF
>TRBV4-1
CASSPLGGGVFF
>TRBV5-1
CASSFYMSGGNTIYF
>TRBV3-1/TRBV3-2
CASSQGRVGTNTQYF
>TRBV4-2
CASSQTPGGALSSGNTIYF
>TRBV5-1
CASSRGTSRPYNEQFF
>TRBV30
CAWSIGGTTYNEQFF
>TRBV11-2
CASSTGHLVGTEAFF
>TRBV15
CATSREFIAGGTYEQYF
>TRBV2
CASDAYEAGETQYF
>TRBV11-1
CASSSGRGGPNYGYTF
>TRBV19
CASSIGRGAYNEQFF
>TRBV27
CASSQPRGIGSPLHF
>TRBV3-1/TRBV3-2
CASSQGGLGGAGELFF
>TRBV3-1/TRBV3-2
CASSQDPTGFGQETQYF
>TRBV6-2/TRBV6-3
CASSLPTSVTGELFF
>TRBV7-3
CASSLRRDSSSGNTIYF
>TRBV10-3
CAISGDDFSTDTQYF
>TRBV19
CASRAGTSGFNEQFF
>TRBV12-3/TRBV12-4
CASRSGGVGEQYF